The next 17 T cell receptor beta chains were all read from a single sample in a study of OX40 agonist ivuxolimab in advanced cancers. The library was made by the immunoSEQ multiplex PCR assay. As stored in TCRdb, this immuneACCESS dataset retains in-frame rearrangements with V and J assigned. A fraction of the clones does not appear; measured against another copy, unresolved V genes explain less than half of the discrepancy, and the remainder lacks a known reason. The sample has 12,000 or so clones on record, approximately 80% of them singletons. About 14% of the sample goes to the ten largest clones. This material consisted of CD4+ or CD8+ T cells sorted from blood, taken in a trial of the OX40 agonist ivuxolimab. These receptors originate from an adult with an advanced solid tumor such as melanoma, head and neck, liver or kidney cancer.

The chain joins TRBV19 to TRBJ1-2; TRBD1 might be the D (5 bases). V was cut by 0 bases and J by 1 base, with 15 bases left in between. The CDR3 is made up of 17 amino acids. Germline assignment: CDR1 LNHDA and CDR2 SQIVND (reference sequence). CDR3 nucleotides: TGTGCCAGTAGTATAGAGGGAAGGGGATACTATAACTATGGCTACACCTTC. Its protein product is CASSIEGRGYYNYGYTF.

The chain joins TRBV6-5 to TRBJ2-1; TRBD1 aligns across 8 bases. This CDR3 is built from 15 residues. J was trimmed by 8 bases and V by 5 bases; bases with no gene match: 11. Germline assignment: CDR1 MNHEY and CDR2 SVGAGI. CDR3 protein: CASSPTGGLRDEQFF. The CDR3 DNA reads TGTGCCAGCAGTCCCACAGGGGGGCTTCGGGATGAGCAGTTCTTC.

The chain has TRBV19 and TRBJ2-1, with D possibly TRBD2 on 5 matching bases. The CDR3 extends over 14 amino acids. The V end lost 4 bases, the J end lost 2 bases, and 9 bases lay between the germline ends. Germline CDR1 LNHDA, CDR2 SQIVND (reference sequence). The CDR3 reads CASSTGNTYNEQFF. The CDR3 bases are TGTGCCAGTAGTACCGGGAACACCTACAATGAGCAGTTCTTC.

The chain combines TRBV2 with TRBJ2-3; 10 bases are shared with TRBD2. The V gene end was trimmed by 4 bases and the J gene end by 5 bases; junction bases not matched to a gene: 15. Germline loops: CDR1 SNHLY, CDR2 FYNNEI. CDR3 size: 18 residues. DNA for the CDR3: TGTGCCAGCAGTGGGCGGTTTTCTAGCGGGGGCTGGGAAGATACGCAGTATTTT. Its protein product is CASSGRFSSGGWEDTQYF. Variable domain in full (rest from reference TRBV2 and TRBJ2-3): EPEVTQTPSHQVTQMGQEVILRCVPISNHLYFYWYRQILGQKVEFLVSFYNNEISEKSEIFDDQFSVERPDGSNFTLKIRSTKLEDSAMYFCASSGRFSSGGWEDTQYFGPGTRLTVL.

The gene calls are TRBV7-3 and TRBJ2-2; 7 bases fit TRBD1. Per germline, CDR1 SGHTA and CDR2 FQGTGA. The CDR3 contains 16 residues. V gave up 5 bases and J gave up 0 bases; unmatched junction bases: 6. CDR3 region: CASSPRDSANTGELFF. CDR3 in DNA: TGTGCCAGCAGCCCCCGGGACAGCGCGAACACCGGGGAGCTGTTTTTT.

This clone was seen a single time. This chain links TRBV30 with TRBJ2-7; D is possibly TRBD2 (6 bases). Trimming pared 2 bases from V and 6 bases from J, leaving 11 bases between. Germline CDR1 is GTSNPN and CDR2 is SVGIG (reference sequence). The CDR3 runs 12 residues. In nucleotides, the CDR3 is TGTGCCTGGAGTCCGGGAGCGGGCGAGCAGTACTTC. It yields the protein CAWSPGAGEQYF.

Only one count was recorded for this clone. V usage is TRBV15 and J usage is TRBJ2-2, with 9 bases aligning to TRBD1. This CDR3 has 19 residues. V shed 1 base, J shed 9 bases, and the junction held 18 bases outside the gene matches. Germline loops: CDR1 LNHNV, CDR2 YYDKDF (reference sequence). As DNA, the CDR3 is TGTGCCACCAGCAGAGCACCCGGGGGACAGGGATCCCCTTTGAGGGAGCTGTTTTTT. The encoded protein is CATSRAPGGQGSPLRELFF. The full variable domain, in which reference TRBV15 and TRBJ2-2 provide the parts outside the CDR3, is DAMVIQNPRYQVTQFGKPVTLSCSQTLNHNVMYWYQQKSSQAPKLLFHYYDKDFNNEADTPDNFQSRRPNTSFCFLDIRSPGLGDTAMYLCATSRAPGGQGSPLRELFFGEGSRLTVL.

The chain's CDR3 is CASSSPGLAGVDTQYF. The CDR3 DNA reads TGTGCCAGCAGCTCACCGGGACTAGCGGGAGTAGATACGCAGTATTTT. This rearrangement joins TRBV13 to TRBJ2-3; TRBD2 aligns across 14 bases. The CDR3 runs to 16 residues. Germline values: CDR1 PRHDT, CDR2 FYEKMQ (reference sequence). V was pared by 4 bases and J by 5 bases, with 5 bases of the junction left unmatched.

This chain links TRBV7-3 with TRBJ2-1; 11 bases align to TRBD2. Germline lookup yields CDR1 SGHTA and CDR2 FQGTGA. J gave up 6 bases and V 3 bases, and 1 base lay outside the gene matches. This CDR3 region has 14 residues. In nucleotides, the CDR3 is TGTGCCAGCAGCTTCACTAGCGGGGGCAATGAGCAGTTCTTC. It is translated as CASSFTSGGNEQFF.

Only one count was recorded for this clone. This chain links TRBV30 with TRBJ1-1; D possibly corresponds to TRBD1 (6 bases). With 1 base removed from V and 1 base from J, the gap between germline ends came to 25 bases. This CDR3 region has 19 residues. Germline V gene lookup returns CDR1 GTSNPN and CDR2 SVGIG (reference sequence). The CDR3 nucleotides are TGTGCCTGGAGTGAATTTTTCGGGCAGGGGCCTGAACCGAACACTGAAGCTTTCTTT. Translating it yields CAWSEFFGQGPEPNTEAFF. Based on the CDR3 plus reference TRBV30 and TRBJ1-1, the full variable domain is SQTIHQWPATLVQPVGSPLSLECTVEGTSNPNLYWYRQAAGRGLQLLFYSVGIGQISSEVPQNLSASRPQDRQFILSSKKLLLSDSGFYLCAWSEFFGQGPEPNTEAFFGQGTRLTVV.

The rearrangement uses TRBV5-8 and TRBJ1-1; D gene ambiguous. Germline V CDR1 and CDR2: SGHTS, YDEGEE. The CDR3 runs to 12 residues. The V and J ends lost 1 base and 8 bases respectively, with 9 bases between them. CDR3 nucleotides: TGTGCCAGCAGCTTGACCAGGCCGGAAGCTTTCTTT. Translated: CASSLTRPEAFF.

V usage is TRBV11-2 and J usage is TRBJ2-2; 10 nucleotides agree with TRBD2. This CDR3 comprises 14 residues. Losses at the gene ends were 5 bases for V and 4 bases for J; bases not matched to a gene: 1. Per germline, CDR1 SGHAT and CDR2 FQNNGV. CDR3 region: CASSLAGATGELFF. CDR3 coding DNA: TGTGCCAGCAGCCTAGCGGGAGCCACCGGGGAGCTGTTTTTT. Full variable domain (rest looked up from reference TRBV11-2 and TRBJ2-2): EAGVAQSPRYKIIEKRQSVAFWCNPISGHATLYWYQQILGQGPKLLIQFQNNGVVDDSQLPKDRFSAERLKGVDSTLKIQPAKLEDSAVYLCASSLAGATGELFFGEGSRLTVL.

This clone was seen only a few times. The chain is built from TRBV6-5 and TRBJ2-2; 10 bases map to TRBD1. Unmatched junction bases numbered 11, after V lost 10 bases and J lost 6 bases. CDR3 size: 15 residues. Germline lookup yields CDR1 MNHEY and CDR2 SVGAGI. The CDR3 DNA is TGTGCCACCGACCACGGGACAGGGGACTCCGGGGAGCTGTTTTTT. Protein: CATDHGTGDSGELFF.

The J gene is TRBJ1-1, the V gene TRBV9; D unclear. The CDR3 totals 14 residues. Trimming removed 0 bases at V and 2 bases at J, with 8 bases between. In germline, CDR1 is SGDLS, CDR2 YYNGEE. The CDR3 DNA is TGTGCCAGCAGCGTAGATTCAGGTAACACTGAAGCTTTCTTT. Its protein product is CASSVDSGNTEAFF.

The chain has TRBV19 and TRBJ2-1, with TRBD2 matching 11 bases. The ends lost 7 bases at V and 1 base at J; junction bases unmatched: 6. The germline gives CDR1 LNHDA, CDR2 SQIVND (reference sequence). This CDR3 has 16 residues. CDR3 sequence reads: CASTLAGGPSYNEQFF. For the CDR3, the DNA is TGTGCCAGTACCTTAGCGGGAGGGCCGTCCTACAATGAGCAGTTCTTC.

The rearrangement uses TRBV4-1 and TRBJ2-7; a possible D gene is TRBD1 (5 bases). V was pared by 0 bases and J by 5 bases, with 14 bases between. This CDR3 has 15 amino acids. Germline V gene data show CDR1 as MGHRA and CDR2 as YSYEKL. The CDR3 DNA sequence: TGCGCCAGCAGCCAAGACCCAGGGTTCTCTAACGAGCAGTACTTC. It specifies CASSQDPGFSNEQYF.

The CDR3 DNA sequence: TGTGCCAGCAGCATTAGCGGGAGCTACGAGCAGTACTTC. Its protein is CASSISGSYEQYF. This sequence joins TRBV7-2 and TRBJ2-7; 9 nucleotides agree with TRBD2. J lost 3 bases, V lost 5 bases, and 2 bases had no gene match. The length of the CDR3 is 13 residues. The V gene's germline CDR1 is SGHTA and CDR2 FQGNSA. Together with reference TRBV7-2 and TRBJ2-7, the CDR3 gives the full variable domain: GAGVSQSPSNKVTEKGKDVELRCDPISGHTALYWYRQSLGQGLEFLIYFQGNSAPDKSGLPSDRFSAERTGGSVSTLTIQRTQQEDSAVYLCASSISGSYEQYFGPGTRLTVT.